This T cell receptor (beta chain) was identified during a study of blood T cell repertoires in COVID-19. This CDR3 comprises 16 residues. CDR1 and CDR2 from the germline V gene are KGHDR and SFDVKD. Trimming removed 4 bases from V and 3 bases from J; junction bases left unmatched: 10. Source study methods: Estimation of nucleated cell counts was performed using reference gene primer amplification. Data came from immunoSEQ multiplex PCR; TCRdb stores just in-frame clones and leaves some out. V, J and clone size derive from that table, while D and trimming were established from the DNA sequence. Here the sample spans about 280,000 clones, around 90% being singletons.

The sample taken for sequencing was PBMCs or T cells enriched from blood (not recorded which). The sequence was obtained from a woman aged 40 to 49 who had recovered from COVID-19. This rearrangement joins TRBV24-1 to TRBJ2-7; 8 bases match TRBD1. Here the CDR3 reads CATSDPTRTGSYEQYF. CDR3 bases: TGTGCCACCAGTGACCCAACGAGGACAGGGAGCTACGAGCAGTACTTC.